This T cell receptor beta chain was sequenced for a study of T cell repertoires in cytomegalovirus infection. Study in general: Both recently identified HLA-C-restricted and well-studied HLA-B-restricted CMV epitopes were used in the study. Public TCR beta signature analysis indicated the presence of both CMV infection and matching HLA type. The study's findings and limits: Dominant in the ex vivo response were TCR beta clonotypes restricted by HLA-C and specific for CMV. Summed frequency of shared TCR beta families picked out CMV carriers who also had the relevant HLA.

CDR1 is SQVTM, CDR2 ANQGSEA, per germline. Trimming removed 4 bases at V and 6 bases at J, with 16 bases between. The CDR3 extends over 13 amino acids. TCRdb redid the calling of the reads with MiXCR, one entry per CDR3 protein. The profile shows 450,000 to 650,000 distinct CDR3 sequences, 40% of them singletons. As concerns this clonotype: Its antigen is not known.

The sample here was cultured PBMCs, taken from culture after CMV antigen stimulation. The receptor comes from a human donor in good health (CMV status not recorded). Some clones in this sample may be carry-over from other donors' samples. This chain connects TRBV29-1 to TRBJ2-7; weak D call: TRBD2 (6 bases). The CDR3 loop reads CSVVTAGSVEQYF. For the CDR3, the DNA is TGCAGCGTTGTTACGGCGGGGTCGGTCGAGCAGTACTTC.